This record concerns one T cell receptor (beta chain) sequence. V lost 6 bases, J lost 0 bases, and 8 bases lay in between. Germline-derived CDR1 and CDR2 are GTSNPN and SVGIG (reference sequence). CDR3 length: 12 residues. Normal lung sampling was at least 3 cm from the tumour, as distant as possible. Clones were sequenced by immunoSEQ multiplex PCR, and TCRdb holds only the in-frame ones, with some missing. The sample contains thousands of clones, 65% to 85% of which appear only once. The entry originates in a study of immune cell composition in non-small cell lung cancer. The V gene is TRBV30, the J gene TRBJ1-2; D is unresolved. The TCR originated in a human donor with non-small cell lung cancer. The sequencing sample was made of non-adjacent lung tissue. The DNA of the CDR3 is TGTGCCTGTATAGCTACTAACTATGGCTACACCTTC. Its protein is CACIATNYGYTF.